Listed below are T cell receptor beta chains from one sample, sequenced in a study of T cells in Graves' hyperthyroidism and ophthalmopathy. TCRdb independently ran MiXCR on the multiplex PCR reads; one entry per CDR3 protein. This table has about 480,000 distinct CDR3 sequences, about 20% appearing once. Sequences were obtained from blood. These receptors were taken from an older woman with Graves' ophthalmopathy. CDR3s include the opening cysteine and the closing phenylalanine or tryptophan. D genes are given only for firm matches. Clone size is shown for a subset of rows, as once, few, many or a class of expanded clone.

TRBV6-1,16,TRBJ1-2,few,NA,TGTGCCAGCACCCTACTCTCAGGGACGCAGTACGATGGCTACACCTTC,CASTLLSGTQYDGYTF
TRBV20-1,17,TRBJ2-1,few,TRBD2,TGCAGTGCTAGTTGGGCTCTGAGGAGCGGGGTCTACAATGAGCAGTTCTTC,CSASWALRSGVYNEQFF
TRBV5-1,15,TRBJ1-2,many,NA,TGCGCCAGCAGCTTGCGCCCAGGGATGGCGTACGGCTACACCTTC,CASSLRPGMAYGYTF
TRBV18,16,TRBJ2-3,once,NA,TGTGCCAGCTCACCACCGAGGCAAGCTAGCACAGATACGCAGTATTTT,CASSPPRQASTDTQYF
TRBV27,15,TRBJ2-3,many,NA,TGTGCCAGCAGACTATCCCCCGGGGGCACAGATACGCAGTATTTT,CASRLSPGGTDTQYF
TRBV7-2,16,TRBJ1-2,NA,NA,TGTGCCAGCAGCTTCGCCGGGACGGAACTACCCTATGGCTACACCTTC,CASSFAGTELPYGYTF
TRBV12-3/TRBV12-4,13,TRBJ2-2,NA,NA,TGTGCCAGCAGTTTATGGGGTCCCGGGGAGCTGTTTTTT,CASSLWGPGELFF
TRBV10-1,13,TRBJ2-5,NA,NA,TGCGCCAGCAGTCCGGGACCCAGGGGGGCCCAGTACTTC,CASSPGPRGAQYF
TRBV20-1,11,TRBJ2-1,NA,TRBD2,TGCAGTGCTCAGCGGGAAGGTGAGCAGTTCTTC,CSAQREGEQFF
TRBV5-6,18,TRBJ2-6,NA,TRBD1,TGTGCCAGCAGCCCCGAGGGGGGACAGGGCCCTGGGGCCAACGTCCTGACTTTC,CASSPEGGQGPGANVLTF
TRBV24-1,15,TRBJ2-6,few,NA,TGTGCCACCAGTGATTCTAGGGGTGGGGCCAACGTCCTGACTTTC,CATSDSRGGANVLTF
TRBV2,17,TRBJ1-5,few,NA,TGTGCCAGCAGTGAAAGGGGCAGGGGCTATAGCAATCAGCCCCAGCATTTT,CASSERGRGYSNQPQHF
TRBV2,17,TRBJ2-5,few,TRBD2,TGTGCCAGCAGTGAAGCCGGTAGCGGGAGGGGTTGGGAGACCCAGTACTTC,CASSEAGSGRGWETQYF
TRBV30,12,TRBJ1-1,few,NA,TGTGCCTGGAGTGTCAACAGGGAATGGGCTTTCTTT,CAWSVNREWAFF
TRBV27,15,TRBJ2-2,NA,TRBD2,TGTGCCAGCAGTTTAGCGGGAGGGCTGAACGGGGAGCTGTTTTTT,CASSLAGGLNGELFF
TRBV6-2/TRBV6-3,14,TRBJ1-1,many,NA,TGTGCCAGCAGTTACATGACAGTGAACACTGAAGCTTTCTTT,CASSYMTVNTEAFF
TRBV15,18,TRBJ2-5,NA,TRBD2,TGTGCCACCTTGGGACTAGCGGGCGGAAAAGAGTACCAAGAGACCCAGTACTTC,CATLGLAGGKEYQETQYF
TRBV18,13,TRBJ1-1,NA,NA,TGTGCCAGCACAGAATGGGAGAACACTGAAGCTTTCTTT,CASTEWENTEAFF
TRBV11-2,12,TRBJ2-5,few,NA,TGTGTCGTGTGGACTCCACAAGAGACCCAGTACTTC,CVVWTPQETQYF
TRBV11-2,13,TRBJ2-5,many,NA,TGTGCCAGCAGCAGCCGCGGGTCAGAGACCCAGTACTTC,CASSSRGSETQYF
TRBV16,13,TRBJ1-1,NA,NA,TGTGCCAGCAGCCAATCCAGAAACACTGAAGCTTTCTTT,CASSQSRNTEAFF
TRBV7-2,15,TRBJ2-7,many,TRBD2,TGTGCCAGCAGCCCCGGACTAGCGACACAGGGAGAGCAGTACTTC,CASSPGLATQGEQYF
TRBV5-1,16,TRBJ2-3,few,TRBD2,TGCGCCAGCAGCTCGACTAGCGGGAGGGCAAAAGATACGCAGTATTTT,CASSSTSGRAKDTQYF
TRBV6-2/TRBV6-3,17,TRBJ1-5,many,NA,TGTGCCAGCAGTCCCGAGCTGACAGTATTAGCCAATCAGCCCCAGCATTTT,CASSPELTVLANQPQHF
TRBV6-9,15,TRBJ1-2,few,NA,TGTGCCAGCAGTTTAAGACAGCGAGCTAACTATGGCTACACCTTC,CASSLRQRANYGYTF
TRBV6-1,15,TRBJ2-7,NA,NA,TGTGCCAGCAGAAAACCGGGACTTCGACGTTACGAGCAGTACTTC,CASRKPGLRRYEQYF
TRBV11-2,14,TRBJ2-3,many,NA,TGTGCCAGCCGACACAGGGAAGGGACAGATACGCAGTATTTT,CASRHREGTDTQYF
TRBV6-1,12,TRBJ2-1,few,NA,TGTGCCAGCAGTGAGTTACGGCGGGAGCAGTTCTTC,CASSELRREQFF
TRBV28,14,TRBJ2-5,many,NA,TGTGCCAGCAGTTCCCGCACTCCGAAAGAGACCCAGTACTTC,CASSSRTPKETQYF
TRBV9,13,TRBJ1-1,many,NA,TGTGCCAGCAGCGTCACCTTGAACACTGAAGCTTTCTTT,CASSVTLNTEAFF
TRBV6-8,16,TRBJ2-1,NA,TRBD2,TGTGCCAGCAGTCGAGGACTAGCGGGGGTTAACAATGAGCAGTTCTTC,CASSRGLAGVNNEQFF
TRBV6-5,13,TRBJ1-5,many,TRBD1,TGTGCCAGCAGTTACTCGGACAGGGGAAACCAGCATTTT,CASSYSDRGNQHF
TRBV12-3/TRBV12-4,15,TRBJ2-3,many,NA,TGTGCCAGCAGCTTTTCTAGGTTTCTGACAGATACGCAGTATTTT,CASSFSRFLTDTQYF
TRBV28,14,TRBJ2-5,many,TRBD2,TGTGCCAGCAGTTTATACTGGGGGGGAGAGACCCAGTACTTC,CASSLYWGGETQYF
TRBV9,12,TRBJ2-3,NA,NA,TGTGCCAGCGGGGACGGCACAGATACGCAGTATTTT,CASGDGTDTQYF
TRBV7-2,14,TRBJ1-5,once,NA,TGTGCCAGCAGCCCGGGAGACATCGGGGCAACCCAGCATTTT,CASSPGDIGATQHF
TRBV12-3/TRBV12-4,17,TRBJ2-3,NA,TRBD1,TGTGCCAGCAGATCATACGGGGGACAGGGGGGCACAGATACGCAGTATTTT,CASRSYGGQGGTDTQYF
TRBV7-2,14,TRBJ1-2,many,NA,TGTGCCAGCAGCTTCGGCGGGGGGGGATTTGGCTACACCTTC,CASSFGGGGFGYTF
TRBV7-9,16,TRBJ2-1,many,NA,TGTGCCAGCAGCTTATATCCCAAGAGCTCCTACAATGAGCAGTTCTTC,CASSLYPKSSYNEQFF
TRBV7-2,13,TRBJ2-7,few,NA,TGTGCCAGCAGCCCCTGGCAGTCCTACGAGCAGTACTTC,CASSPWQSYEQYF
TRBV12-3/TRBV12-4,15,TRBJ1-2,NA,TRBD1,TGTGCCAGCAGTTTTCTGACAGGGGGCGGGAGTGGCTACACCTTC,CASSFLTGGGSGYTF
TRBV9,15,TRBJ2-1,NA,TRBD1,TGTGCCAGCAGCCCCCGGGACAGGCTTTACAATGAGCAGTTCTTC,CASSPRDRLYNEQFF
TRBV9,13,TRBJ1-1,few,NA,TGTGCCAGCAGCGTAGAGGAGACAGGTGAAGCTTTCTTT,CASSVEETGEAFF
TRBV20-1,15,TRBJ2-1,NA,TRBD2,TGCAGTGCTAGTAGTGGGCTAGCGGGCCGCAATGAGCAGTTCTTC,CSASSGLAGRNEQFF
TRBV6-1,11,TRBJ1-1,many,NA,TGTGCCAGCAGGGATCTGACTGAAGCTTTCTTT,CASRDLTEAFF
TRBV30,13,TRBJ1-2,many,NA,TGTGCCTGGAGTGTAATAGGACCCGGCGGCTACACCTTC,CAWSVIGPGGYTF
TRBV7-2,11,TRBJ1-6,NA,NA,TGTGCCAGCAGCCGGAATTCACCCCTCCACTTT,CASSRNSPLHF
TRBV25-1,15,TRBJ1-5,few,NA,TGTGCCAGCTCACGGGACGGCAATAGCAATCAGCCCCAGCATTTT,CASSRDGNSNQPQHF
TRBV12-3/TRBV12-4,16,TRBJ1-2,NA,TRBD1,TGTGCCAGCAGTTTAGAGGGCAGGGGGTCTGGCTATGGCTACACCTTC,CASSLEGRGSGYGYTF
TRBV27,14,TRBJ2-7,few,NA,TGTGCCAGCAGTTTTGGAGGGGGCGGCCACGAGCAGTACTTC,CASSFGGGGHEQYF
TRBV2,11,TRBJ2-7,few,NA,TGTGCCAGCAGTGAATGGGACGAGCAGTACTTC,CASSEWDEQYF
TRBV28,13,TRBJ2-7,many,NA,TGTGCCAGTAACGGGGGCGGGACCCACGAGCAGTACTTC,CASNGGGTHEQYF
TRBV19,16,TRBJ2-3,few,TRBD1,TGTGCCAGTAGTTCCCGACAGGGCAAAGGGACAGATACGCAGTATTTT,CASSSRQGKGTDTQYF
TRBV2,14,TRBJ1-1,many,NA,TGTGCCAGCAATCCCTGGACTGGCAATACTGAAGCTTTCTTT,CASNPWTGNTEAFF
TRBV11-3,15,TRBJ2-1,NA,TRBD2,TGTGCCAGCAGCTTAGATTTTCGGACTAGTGTTGAGCAGTTCTTC,CASSLDFRTSVEQFF
TRBV19,17,TRBJ2-3,many,NA,TGTGCCAGTAGTACCCTCCGGAGGGAGCGTAGCACAGATACGCAGTATTTT,CASSTLRRERSTDTQYF